These 27 T cell receptor beta chains were all obtained from the same sample, sequenced in a study of T cells in Graves' hyperthyroidism and ophthalmopathy. TCR beta CDR3 regions were amplified from RNA. When the TCR CDR3 underwent first-round RT-PCR, the HTBI primer set was used. From the multiplex PCR reads, TCRdb called clonotypes with MiXCR, one entry per CDR3 protein. The sample includes approximately 370,000 distinct CDR3 sequences, about 18% seen only once; the top ten take approximately 30%. Sequenced: blood. The receptors come from a woman between 25 and 40 years old with Graves' hyperthyroidism that later progressed to Graves' ophthalmopathy.

This clonotype came up a few times. The chain is built from TRBV9 and TRBJ2-2; D not resolved. The germline V and J ends were trimmed by 4 bases and 4 bases, with 11 bases remaining between them. The CDR3 sequence is 14 residues long. Looked up from germline, CDR1 is SGDLS and CDR2 is YYNGEE. Here the CDR3 DNA reads TGTGCCAGCAGCCCCCAGACCCTCACCGGGGAGCTGTTTTTT. Its protein product is CASSPQTLTGELFF.

V gene TRBV12-3 or TRBV12-4 combines with J gene TRBJ1-4; no firm D call. V lost 4 bases and J 0 bases, leaving 12 bases between the germline ends. The CDR3 spans 16 residues. The CDR3 is CASSSGRPSTNEKLFF. As DNA, the CDR3 is TGTGCCAGCAGTTCCGGGAGACCTTCAACTAATGAAAAACTGTTTTTT.

There are many counts of this clonotype. The chain uses TRBV20-1 and TRBJ2-5, with D possibly TRBD2 on 7 matching bases. Germline V lookup: CDR1 DFQATT, CDR2 SNEGSKA (reference sequence). This CDR3 is 13 amino acids long. With 2 bases removed from V and 5 bases from J, the gap between germline ends came to 12 bases. CDR3 residues: CSARYGGLETQYF. The CDR3 coding sequence is TGCAGTGCTAGATACGGGGGGCTTGAGACCCAGTACTTC.

This chain uses TRBV10-3 with TRBJ2-7; tentative D call: TRBD1 (6 bases). Germline assignment: CDR1 ENHRY and CDR2 SYGVKD. This CDR3 is 13 amino acids long. V was trimmed by 10 bases and J by 6 bases, leaving 19 bases between them. This CDR3 is CATTTGHKSEQYF. CDR3 coding DNA: TGTGCCACCACCACGGGACATAAGTCCGAGCAGTACTTC.

The chain links TRBV6-1 to TRBJ1-5, with D uncertain. Per germline, CDR1 MNHNS and CDR2 SASEGT. The CDR3 covers 13 residues. Trimming pared 6 bases from V and 5 bases from J, leaving 11 bases between. DNA for the CDR3: TGTGCCAGCAGACTCAGACGGGATCAGCCCCAGCATTTT. Amino acid sequence: CASRLRRDQPQHF.

This clonotype was found many times. The gene calls are TRBV28 and TRBJ1-1; the D gene is possibly TRBD1 (6 bases). Germline CDR1 MDHEN, CDR2 SYDVKM. The CDR3 has 15 residues. Between the trimmed V and J ends, which lost 3 bases and 1 base, there was a span of 12 bases. CDR3 nucleotide sequence: TGTGCCAGCAGTTTGGCTGTAGGGGGGAACACTGAAGCTTTCTTT. It is translated as CASSLAVGGNTEAFF.

This clonotype was seen many times. The chain uses TRBV24-1 and TRBJ2-3, with 10 bases that match TRBD2. CDR3 size: 16 residues. Germline trimming cut 1 base from V and 2 bases from J; bases unmatched to any gene: 2. The V gene's germline CDR1 is KGHDR and CDR2 SFDVKD. DNA of the CDR3: TGTGCCACCAGTGATTTCAGCGGGGGGGCCACAGATACGCAGTATTTT. Its protein is CATSDFSGGATDTQYF.

This clonotype was detected ten times or more. This chain links TRBV6-1 with TRBJ1-2; the D gene is possibly TRBD1 (6 bases). The V gene's germline CDR1 is MNHNS and CDR2 SASEGT. This CDR3 region has 13 residues. Trimming removed 6 bases from V and 7 bases from J, with 15 bases in between. In DNA, the CDR3 is TGTGCCAGCAGCGGGGGCCTCACCTCTGGCTACACCTTC. It specifies CASSGGLTSGYTF.

The V gene is TRBV18, the J gene TRBJ1-5, with 11 bases fitting TRBD1. CDR3 length: 17 amino acids. Germline CDR1 is KGHSH and CDR2 is LQKENI. The junction had 9 bases not matched to a gene; V was cut back by 4 bases and J by 4 bases. Here the CDR3 reads CASSHSSGTGGNQPQHF. DNA of the CDR3: TGTGCCAGCTCACACTCCTCCGGGACAGGGGGTAATCAGCCCCAGCATTTT.

This clonotype was detected many times. The V call is TRBV3-1, the J call TRBJ2-5; the D gene is possibly TRBD2 (6 bases). From germline, CDR1 is LGHDT and CDR2 YNNKEL (reference sequence). Trimming pared 2 bases from V and 3 bases from J, leaving 7 bases between. The CDR3 is 13 residues long. CDR3 sequence reads: CASSQRGEETQYF. CDR3 coding DNA: TGTGCCAGCAGCCAACGCGGGGAAGAGACCCAGTACTTC.

There are many counts of this clonotype. This sequence joins TRBV28 and TRBJ2-5; weak D call: TRBD1 (5 bases). This CDR3 is 13 amino acids long. Trimming removed 4 bases from V and 0 bases from J, with 6 bases in between. Per germline, CDR1 MDHEN and CDR2 SYDVKM. The chain's CDR3 is CASSSRDQETQYF. The DNA of the CDR3 is TGTGCCAGCAGTTCCAGGGACCAAGAGACCCAGTACTTC.

Turning to this clonotype: A read error is possible here, since a much larger clone lies one base away. The V call is TRBV29-1, the J call TRBJ1-2; D gene unclear. The CDR3 runs 14 residues. Germline V gene data show CDR1 as SQVTM and CDR2 as ANQGSEA. CDR3 sequence: CNVATGKTDYGYTF. CDR3 nucleotides: TGCAACGTCGCGACCGGGAAAACTGACTATGGCTACACCTTC.

This clonotype was recorded at least ten times. The V gene is TRBV20-1, the J gene TRBJ2-7, with D possibly matching TRBD2 (5 bases). V was pared by 0 bases and J by 6 bases, with 18 bases between. The CDR3 loop spans 15 amino acids. Germline values: CDR1 DFQATT, CDR2 SNEGSKA (reference sequence). The CDR3 DNA follows: TGCAGTGCTAGAGACCGGGGTAGGCCCCGAGTCGAGCAGTACTTC. As protein: CSARDRGRPRVEQYF.

The chain combines TRBV3-1 with TRBJ1-5; D is uncertain. In germline, CDR1 is LGHDT, CDR2 YNNKEL (reference sequence). This CDR3 has 15 residues. The V and J ends lost 1 base and 3 bases respectively, with 10 bases between them. The CDR3, as DNA: TGTGCCAGCAGCCAAGGGCGCGGTTTCAATCAGCCCCAGCATTTT. This gives the protein CASSQGRGFNQPQHF.

There are many counts of this clonotype. The chain couples TRBV15 to TRBJ1-1; D uncertain. The CDR3 is 14 residues long. The V gene lost 1 base and the J gene lost 3 bases, with 9 bases spanning the gap. Germline V gene data show CDR1 as LNHNV and CDR2 as YYDKDF (reference sequence). CDR3 sequence (DNA): TGTGCCACCAGCAGAGCCGCCGGGTACACTGAAGCTTTCTTT. Translated, it gives CATSRAAGYTEAFF.

This clonotype has at least ten counts. The chain employs TRBV10-3 and TRBJ2-2, with 8 bases fitting TRBD1. Losses at the gene ends were 11 bases for V and 4 bases for J; bases not matched to a gene: 9. Per the germline V gene, CDR1 is ENHRY and CDR2 is SYGVKD. This CDR3 region has 14 residues. In DNA form, the CDR3 reads TGTGCCGGGGCTGACAGGGGAGCCACCGGGGAGCTGTTTTTT. As protein: CAGADRGATGELFF.

At least ten counts were recorded for this clonotype. V gene TRBV7-9 combines with J gene TRBJ1-2; D not resolved. V lost 1 base and J 4 bases, leaving 7 bases between the germline ends. This CDR3 comprises 13 residues. Per germline, CDR1 SEHNR and CDR2 FQNEAQ (reference sequence). The CDR3 DNA follows: TGTGCCAGCAGCTTAGAGGCGGCCTATGGCTACACCTTC. Translating gives CASSLEAAYGYTF.

This clonotype showed up just a few times. Compared with germline, one end of the junction differs, possibly owing to a read error. V and J are TRBV10-3 and TRBJ2-1; 13 bases line up with TRBD2. CDR1 and CDR2 from the germline V gene are ENHRY and SYGVKD. This CDR3 is built from 17 residues. The CDR3 bases are TGTGCCATCAGTGACCGAAGGGGACTAGCGGGGAGGAATGAGCGGTTCTTC. Its protein is CAISDRRGLAGRNERFF.

This clonotype is a singleton in its sample. With a much larger clone just one base away, this may be a read error. The chain employs TRBV7-8 and TRBJ2-7; TRBD2 matches at 13 bases. CDR3 length: 17 residues. The germline CDR1 and CDR2 sequences are SGHVS and FQNEAQ. V shed 7 bases and J 5 bases; nucleotides not matched to a gene: 14. CDR3: CASNPLAGGLGTHEQYF. CDR3 sequence (DNA): TGTGCCAGCAACCCACTAGCGGGGGGGCTTGGGACCCACGAGCAGTACTTC.

This clonotype was counted between two and nine times. The genes are TRBV7-9 and TRBJ1-6, with D perhaps matching TRBD1 (6 bases). Trimming removed 5 bases from V and 9 bases from J, with 14 bases in between. Germline CDR1 SEHNR, CDR2 FQNEAQ (reference sequence). The CDR3 is 14 amino acids. CDR3: CASSEGGLVSPLHF. CDR3 in DNA: TGTGCCAGCAGCGAGGGGGGTTTGGTTTCACCCCTCCACTTT.

The rearrangement links TRBV5-1 to TRBJ2-2, with D unresolved. Germline-derived CDR1 and CDR2 are SGHRS and YFSETQ. CDR3 length: 13 amino acids. Trimming pared 0 bases from V and 7 bases from J, leaving 7 bases between. In DNA, the CDR3 is TGCGCCAGCAGCTTGGCCGTGGGCGGGGAGCTGTTTTTT. Protein: CASSLAVGGELFF.

In DNA, the CDR3 is TGTGCCACCAGCGGGAGGACGGGAGGAGGCAATCAGCCCCAGCATTTT. Translation: CATSGRTGGGNQPQHF. The chain links TRBV15 to TRBJ1-5; D not resolved. Trimming shortened V by 5 bases and J by 2 bases, and 16 bases separated the two germline ends. This CDR3 region has 16 residues. Looked up from germline, CDR1 is LNHNV and CDR2 is YYDKDF (reference sequence).

This clonotype was detected only a few times. The chain carries TRBV20-1 and TRBJ2-7; 7 bases align to TRBD1. The CDR3 extends over 16 amino acids. Germline values: CDR1 DFQATT, CDR2 SNEGSKA (reference sequence). The V gene end was trimmed by 0 bases and the J gene end by 7 bases; junction bases not matched to a gene: 15. CDR3 residues: CSAREVETGQGDEQYF. CDR3 coding DNA: TGCAGTGCTAGAGAGGTCGAGACCGGTCAGGGGGATGAGCAGTACTTC.

As concerns this clonotype: A much larger clone differs from this one at a single base, so this may be a read error. CDR3 sequence (DNA): TGTGCCAGCTCACAATTAGCGGGGAGCTACAATGAGCAGTCCTTC. Its translation is CASSQLAGSYNEQSF. V is TRBV18 and J is TRBJ2-1; TRBD2 agrees at 8 bases. CDR3 length: 15 amino acids. Germline CDR1 reads KGHSH; CDR2 reads LQKENI.

This clonotype was seen ten or more times. The rearrangement links TRBV10-2 to TRBJ2-7, with D unresolved. The CDR3 has 13 amino acids. CDR1 and CDR2 from the germline V gene are WSHSY and SAAADI. Trimming pared 4 bases from V and 12 bases from J, leaving 19 bases between. The CDR3 DNA reads as TGCGCCAGCAGTGCACGCGGTCGGAACAGCTTGTACTTC. Encoded protein: CASSARGRNSLYF.

This clonotype was counted ten times or more. The chain combines TRBV19 with TRBJ1-1; D is ambiguous. Trimming took 5 bases from V and 6 from J, leaving 13 bases between them. In germline, CDR1 is LNHDA, CDR2 SQIVND (reference sequence). The CDR3 contains 13 residues. CDR3 DNA: TGTGCCAGTAGTGTCCCGGGCACAGCTGAAGCTTTCTTT. This codes for CASSVPGTAEAFF.

The table lists this clonotype with a few counts. The V call is TRBV24-1, the J call TRBJ2-1, with TRBD2 identical over 11 bases. CDR3 size: 16 residues. Germline V gene lookup returns CDR1 KGHDR and CDR2 SFDVKD. V shed 7 bases, J shed 9 bases, and the junction held 13 bases outside the gene matches. CDR3 nucleotide sequence: TGTGCCACCAGCAAAATAGCGGGAGGGTCTTATGGTGAGCAGTTCTTC. It translates to CATSKIAGGSYGEQFF.